Below are 9 T cell receptor beta chains sequenced from a single sample in a study of T-cell memory formation after mild COVID-19. Via MiXCR, TCRdb re-called the 5' RACE reads, giving one row per CDR3 protein. Among some 320,000 distinct CDR3 sequences listed, 15% were seen once. The material sequenced was PBMCs or a T cell subset sorted from them (not recorded which). The source is a man aged 18 to 29 who had mild COVID-19 (a few samples of this study predate the infection). Cell type and time point are not known.

This clonotype showed up many times. The chain links TRBV7-9 to TRBJ2-7, with a weak D call TRBD1 (6 bases). The CDR3 has 16 amino acids. CDR1 and CDR2 from the germline V gene are SEHNR and FQNEAQ (reference sequence). V was trimmed by 5 bases and J by 0 bases, leaving 17 bases between them. CDR3 amino acids: CASSQISGAFSYEQYF. The CDR3 DNA reads TGTGCCAGCAGCCAGATATCAGGGGCCTTCTCCTACGAGCAGTACTTC.

Only a few counts were recorded for this clonotype. The chain uses TRBV7-9 and TRBJ2-5; D is ambiguous. In germline, CDR1 is SEHNR, CDR2 FQNEAQ (reference sequence). Trimming shortened V by 5 bases and J by 5 bases, and 15 bases separated the two germline ends. The CDR3 runs to 14 residues. The chain's CDR3 is CASSPRSLAETQYF. CDR3 nucleotide sequence: TGTGCCAGCAGCCCGAGGTCCTTGGCGGAGACCCAGTACTTC. The full variable domain, rest sourced from reference TRBV7-9 and TRBJ2-5, is DTGVSQNPRHKITKRGQNVTFRCDPISEHNRLYWYRQTLGQGPEFLTYFQNEAQLEKSRLLSDRFSAERPKGSFSTLEIQRTEQGDSAMYLCASSPRSLAETQYFGPGTRLLVL.

The chain is built from TRBV4-2 and TRBJ1-5; D might be TRBD1 (5 bases). V was shortened by 0 bases and J by 1 base, with 10 bases between the two germline ends. The V gene's germline CDR1 is LGHNA and CDR2 YNFKEQ. The CDR3 covers 16 residues. CDR3 bases: TGTGCCAGCAGCCAAGATTCAGGGCTGAGCAATCAGCCCCAGCATTTT. Encoded protein: CASSQDSGLSNQPQHF.

The chain is built from TRBV7-2 and TRBJ2-5, with 13 bases matching TRBD2. Germline CDR1 SGHTA, CDR2 FQGNSA. The CDR3 length is 16 residues. Unmatched junction bases numbered 7, after V lost 4 bases and J lost 5 bases. This chain's CDR3 is CASSWTGLAGRETQYF. CDR3 sequence (DNA): TGTGCCAGCAGCTGGACGGGACTAGCGGGGAGGGAGACCCAGTACTTC.

J is TRBJ1-6 and V is TRBV7-9; 8 nucleotides align to TRBD1. V dropped 6 bases and J dropped 13; count of bases not matched to a gene: 14. The CDR3 has 15 residues. Germline-derived CDR1 and CDR2 are SEHNR and FQNEAQ (reference sequence). Written as DNA, the CDR3 is TGTGCCAGCAGATCCGACGAAGGACAGGGACTGCCCCTCCACTTT. Translated, it gives CASRSDEGQGLPLHF.

The chain recombines TRBV5-1 with TRBJ2-5, with TRBD1 matching over 7 bases. Germline assignment: CDR1 SGHRS and CDR2 YFSETQ. This CDR3 has 17 residues. J gave up 2 bases and V 4 bases, and 14 bases lay outside the gene matches. CDR3: CASSPGQTLTIQETQYF. As DNA, the CDR3 is TGCGCCAGCAGCCCGGGACAGACCCTAACTATACAAGAGACCCAGTACTTC.

This clonotype was counted ten times or more. The CDR3 protein is CASNYPGAGNEQFF. In DNA form, the CDR3 reads TGTGCCAGCAACTACCCGGGGGCGGGCAATGAGCAGTTCTTC. This chain joins TRBV28 and TRBJ2-1; D may be TRBD1 or TRBD2 (6 bases each). The CDR3 runs to 14 residues. V was pared by 7 bases and J by 6 bases, with 16 bases between. The V gene's germline CDR1 is MDHEN and CDR2 SYDVKM.

The chain recombines TRBV2 with TRBJ2-6, with a weak D call TRBD2 (5 bases). Trimming took off 5 bases at V and 0 bases at J, with 8 bases between the two ends. Germline CDR1 and CDR2: SNHLY and FYNNEI. The CDR3 contains 15 residues. The DNA of the CDR3 is TGTGCCAGCAGTCCGGGATACTCTGGGGCCAACGTCCTGACTTTC. This encodes CASSPGYSGANVLTF.

This clonotype was counted many times. This chain joins TRBV4-2 and TRBJ2-3; TRBD1 aligns across 9 bases. Germline V gene lookup returns CDR1 LGHNA and CDR2 YNFKEQ. This CDR3 region has 17 residues. J was trimmed by 4 bases and V by 4 bases; bases with no gene match: 12. CDR3 in amino acids: CASSLFSTGGFSDTQYF. The CDR3 bases are TGTGCCAGCAGCCTATTCTCGACAGGGGGGTTTTCAGATACGCAGTATTTT.